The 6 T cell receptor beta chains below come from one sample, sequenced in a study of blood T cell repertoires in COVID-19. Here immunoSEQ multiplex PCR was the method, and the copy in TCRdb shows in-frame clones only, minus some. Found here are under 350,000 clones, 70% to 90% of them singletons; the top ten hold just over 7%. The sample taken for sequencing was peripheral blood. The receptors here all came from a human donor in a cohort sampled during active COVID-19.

The CDR3 reads CASSTPLAGITGELFF. CDR3 nucleotides: TGTGCCAGTAGTACCCCACTAGCGGGGATAACCGGGGAGCTGTTTTTT. The rearrangement links TRBV19 to TRBJ2-2; TRBD2 aligns across 10 bases. The junction had 7 bases not matched to a gene; V was cut back by 4 bases and J by 5 bases. Looked up from germline, CDR1 is LNHDA and CDR2 is SQIVND (reference sequence). The CDR3 totals 16 residues.

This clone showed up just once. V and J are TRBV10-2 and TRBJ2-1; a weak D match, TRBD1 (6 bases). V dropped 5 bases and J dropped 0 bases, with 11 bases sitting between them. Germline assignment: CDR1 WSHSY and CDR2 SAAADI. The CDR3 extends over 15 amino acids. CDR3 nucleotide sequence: TGCGCCAGCAGTTACAAGACAGGCTCCTACAATGAGCAGTTCTTC. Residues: CASSYKTGSYNEQFF.

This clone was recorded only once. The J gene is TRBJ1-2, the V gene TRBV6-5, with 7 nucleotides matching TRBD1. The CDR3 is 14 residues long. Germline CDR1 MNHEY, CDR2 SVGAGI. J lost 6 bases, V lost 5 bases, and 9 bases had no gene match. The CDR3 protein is CASSQHTGTDGYTF. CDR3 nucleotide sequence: TGTGCCAGCAGTCAACACACAGGGACAGATGGCTACACCTTC.

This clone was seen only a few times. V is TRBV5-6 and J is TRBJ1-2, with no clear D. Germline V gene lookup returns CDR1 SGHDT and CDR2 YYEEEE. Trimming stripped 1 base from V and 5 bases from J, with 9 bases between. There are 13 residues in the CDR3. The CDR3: CASSLKIGYGYTF. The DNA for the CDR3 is TGTGCCAGCAGCTTGAAAATCGGTTATGGCTACACCTTC.

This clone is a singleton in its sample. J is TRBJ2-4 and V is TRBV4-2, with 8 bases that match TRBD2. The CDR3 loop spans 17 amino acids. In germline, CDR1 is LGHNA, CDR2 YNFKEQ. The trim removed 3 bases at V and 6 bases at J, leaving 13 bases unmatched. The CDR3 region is CASSQQGTGLGGNIQYF. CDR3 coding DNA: TGTGCCAGCAGCCAGCAGGGGACGGGACTAGGGGGAAACATTCAGTACTTC.

The CDR3 DNA follows: TGTGCCAGCAGCGCACCCGGGACAGGCTCTGGAAACACCATATATTTT. Translating it yields CASSAPGTGSGNTIYF. This chain uses TRBV7-9 with TRBJ1-3, with 8 bases matching TRBD1. V shed 5 bases and J 0 bases; nucleotides not matched to a gene: 6. Germline V gives CDR1 SEHNR, CDR2 FQNEAQ (reference sequence). This CDR3 has 16 amino acids.